Sequencing of this T cell receptor beta chain was carried out in a study of identical twins (dated by TCRdb to the mid-2010s). In the study overall: TCR alpha and beta repertoires from monozygotic twins, unrelated adults of various ages and cord blood were deep-sequenced to test whether fetal clonotypes persist. To rule out contamination, replicate twin experiments were performed at different times with different library preparation protocols. Paper-wide results and their limitations: Out-of-frame TCR alpha sequences shared between twins showed an excess of low generation-probability sequences compared with coincidental sharing between unrelated individuals. In monozygotic twins, recombination models systematically underestimated out-of-frame TCR alpha sharing, but the models matched the sharing seen between unrelated individuals. Conclusions relied on cross-sectional statistical analysis, since the same donors could not be followed over many years. Zero-insertion analyses could be partly confounded by invariant T cells such as MAIT and iNKT, although diverse VJ usage argued against such confounding for most clonotypes. Fewer insertions were carried by abundant cord blood beta clonotypes; a weaker similar trend was observed in young adult naive repertoires, while no such trend was observed in memory repertoires. In beta out-of-frame sequences, excess twin sharing was weaker, because having fewer shared sequences lowered the signal-to-noise ratio.

Every donor in the study was a healthy Caucasian. The twin cohort consisted of three pairs of female monozygotic twins, all aged about 18 to 29 years. Peripheral blood mononuclear cells were the source from which RNA for the TCR libraries was isolated. Taken from the germline V gene (reference sequence), the CDR1 and CDR2 loops are LNHNV and YYDKDF. For this chain, trimming is 2 bases at the V end and 5 bases at the J end, and the number of junction bases without a gene match is 0. The CDR3 measures 13 amino acids from cysteine to phenylalanine. This entry keeps only the CDR3 DNA: 39 bases, framed from base 1. This clonotype came up a few times. What this receptor recognizes is not known. The input lacks base qualities; no much larger clone sits a single base away. The library was prepared using 5' RACE. These reads were obtained on an Illumina HiSeq 2000. Template switching introduced a universal primer binding site; the final cDNA contained a unique molecular identifier, enabling accurate counting of TCR cDNA molecules. Specific primers in the conserved constant-segment region were used to synthesize first-strand cDNA for TCR alpha and beta chains. To control for contamination, every cDNA library was double barcoded, receiving both a SMART-Mk sample barcode and Illumina barcodes. Two successive PCR steps introduced TruSeq adapter sequences along with Illumina sample barcodes. The Illumina HiSeq platform was used with custom primers to sequence TCR alpha and beta cDNA libraries. Per the original workflow: Raw reads were processed with MiGEC to extract unique molecular identifiers, and MiXCR was used to determine CDR3 positions. Recombination models were inferred per individual with the repgenHMM and IGoR tools using an EM algorithm. The analysis of shared clonotypes was done with the tcR package in R, with sharing normalized by the product of cloneset sizes. Out-of-frame nonproductive sequences were analyzed to study raw recombination free of thymic and clonal selection effects. TCRdb reprocessing: public reads trimmed at Q25 with fastp, clones called with MiXCR, in-frame beta chains kept. Every distinct CDR3 protein forms one entry, paired with its most common genes and DNA. None of the V and J calls come from the authors' own analysis; TCRdb made them. The table for this sample lists just under 650,000 distinct CDR3 sequences; just over 7% of them were counted only once. The ten most abundant clones make up 1.6% of the sample.

The same sample was also used in a study of yellow fever vaccine responses in identical twins. The second study's authors report: According to the authors, the vaccine-induced T cell response in identical twins seemed to be partly convergent and partly specific to each individual. In identical twins, the study followed T cell clones that responded to the vaccine with precision.

The V and J genes are TRBV15 and TRBJ2-7; 10 central bases correspond to TRBD2. This clonotype originated in a woman younger than 35 in good health. The sequenced material came from PBMCs. The nucleotide sequence is given as TGTGCCACCAGCAGACTAGCGGGAGACGAGCAGTACTTC. Its translation is CATSRLAGDEQYF.